A selection of T cell receptor beta chains follows, all from one sample in a study of blood T cell repertoires in COVID-19. Some clones are missing from TCRdb's copy, which holds only in-frame ones; the method was immunoSEQ multiplex PCR. The data contain some 250,000 clones, around 89% of them singletons. Sequenced material: peripheral blood. These receptors all stem from a middle-aged woman who had recovered from COVID-19. Each CDR3 is given with its conserved first and last residue. D genes are given only for firm matches. Clone size is stated in some rows and not others, as once, few, many or a class when expanded.

CDR3	DNA	size	J	D	V
CATKRGAGELFF	TGTGCCACCAAGCGGGGGGCCGGGGAGCTGTTTTTT	few	TRBJ2-2	TRBD2	TRBV2
CSAGTSGTQYF	TGCAGTGCTGGGACTAGCGGGACCCAGTACTTC	-	TRBJ2-5	TRBD2	TRBV20-1
CASSPGTGGDYGYTF	TGTGCCAGCAGTCCCGGGACAGGGGGCGACTATGGCTACACCTTC	-	TRBJ1-2	TRBD1	TRBV6-5
CASSLLAGAQGTQYF	TGTGCCAGTAGTTTACTAGCGGGAGCTCAGGGTACGCAGTATTTT	-	TRBJ2-3	TRBD2	TRBV19
CATTGVGSREQYF	TGTGCCACCACGGGGGTGGGATCCCGCGAGCAGTACTTC	-	TRBJ2-7	-	TRBV25-1
CAWSAHRGSNQPQHF	TGTGCCTGGAGTGCCCACAGGGGAAGCAATCAGCCCCAGCATTTT	-	TRBJ1-5	TRBD1	TRBV30
CASRRGARGPTEAFF	TGTGCCAGCAGGAGGGGGGCCAGGGGGCCCACTGAAGCTTTCTTT	-	TRBJ1-1	TRBD1	TRBV2
CAISPRPSGRAGYEQYF	TGTGCCATCAGTCCACGACCTAGCGGGAGGGCCGGGTACGAGCAGTACTTC	-	TRBJ2-7	TRBD2	TRBV10-3
CASSLGGTANTGELFF	TGTGCCAGCAGCTTAGGCGGGACAGCGAACACCGGGGAGCTGTTTTTT	-	TRBJ2-2	-	TRBV7-2
CAGGASGNQPQHF	TGTGCCGGGGGGGCCTCGGGCAATCAGCCCCAGCATTTT	-	TRBJ1-5	-	TRBV10-3
CASGLAEIETQYF	TGTGCCAGCGGACTAGCGGAAATAGAGACCCAGTACTTC	-	TRBJ2-5	TRBD2	TRBV28
CASSRQGGNQPQHF	TGTGCCAGCAGCCGACAGGGAGGCAATCAGCCCCAGCATTTT	-	TRBJ1-5	TRBD1	TRBV6-5
CASIPGTGVNYGYTF	TGTGCCAGCATCCCCGGGACAGGGGTTAACTATGGCTACACCTTC	many	TRBJ1-2	TRBD1	TRBV6-6
CASTPGLAGGEQFF	TGTGCCAGCACCCCGGGACTAGCGGGAGGCGAGCAGTTCTTC	-	TRBJ2-1	TRBD2	TRBV5-8
CAWSGEGGTEAFF	TGTGCCTGGAGTGGGGAGGGGGGCACTGAAGCTTTCTTT	-	TRBJ1-1	-	TRBV30
CATQGTDAYGYTF	TGTGCCACCCAGGGTACAGACGCGTATGGCTACACCTTC	-	TRBJ1-2	-	TRBV10-3
CAGEQGGGYTF	TGTGCCGGCGAACAGGGCGGGGGCTACACCTTC	-	TRBJ1-2	-	TRBV19
CASSREFLGVETQYF	TGTGCCAGCAGTCGCGAATTCCTAGGGGTGGAGACCCAGTACTTC	-	TRBJ2-5	-	TRBV6-2/TRBV6-3
CASSIDLPSGRAQETQYF	TGTGCCAGTAGTATAGATCTTCCTAGCGGCCGGGCCCAAGAGACCCAGTACTTC	-	TRBJ2-5	TRBD2	TRBV19
CASSHGQPYEQYF	TGTGCCAGCAGCCACGGACAGCCTTACGAGCAGTACTTC	-	TRBJ2-7	-	TRBV7-2
CATSRGGLAGRSDTQYF	TGTGCCACCAGCAGAGGTGGGCTAGCGGGACGCTCAGATACGCAGTATTTT	-	TRBJ2-3	TRBD2	TRBV15
CASGTGGTEAFF	TGTGCCAGCGGGACAGGGGGCACTGAAGCTTTCTTT	-	TRBJ1-1	TRBD1	TRBV5-4
CASSRTSGIYNEQFF	TGTGCCAGCAGCCGGACTAGCGGGATCTACAATGAGCAGTTCTTC	-	TRBJ2-1	TRBD2	TRBV11-3
CASTPGQGARGGYTF	TGTGCCAGTACCCCCGGACAGGGGGCGCGGGGTGGCTACACCTTC	-	TRBJ1-2	TRBD1	TRBV19
CASSQAGQGHEAFF	TGTGCCAGCAGCCAAGCTGGCCAGGGGCATGAAGCTTTCTTT	few	TRBJ1-1	-	TRBV4-2
CASSLEGVRGIQYF	TGCGCCAGCAGCCTGGAGGGGGTTCGGGGCATTCAGTACTTC	-	TRBJ2-4	-	TRBV5-1
CSASGQRLHF	TGCAGTGCTAGTGGGCAGCGCCTCCACTTT	-	TRBJ1-6	-	TRBV20-1
CASSLAGGPPWNEQFF	TGTGCCAGCAGTTTAGCGGGAGGGCCCCCATGGAATGAGCAGTTCTTC	once	TRBJ2-1	TRBD2	TRBV6-2/TRBV6-3
CAWTPGGAVEAFF	TGTGCCTGGACCCCGGGTGGGGCAGTTGAAGCTTTCTTT	once	TRBJ1-1	-	TRBV30
CASSPTTMGEQYF	TGCGCCAGCAGCCCTACTACCATGGGCGAGCAGTACTTC	-	TRBJ2-7	-	TRBV5-1